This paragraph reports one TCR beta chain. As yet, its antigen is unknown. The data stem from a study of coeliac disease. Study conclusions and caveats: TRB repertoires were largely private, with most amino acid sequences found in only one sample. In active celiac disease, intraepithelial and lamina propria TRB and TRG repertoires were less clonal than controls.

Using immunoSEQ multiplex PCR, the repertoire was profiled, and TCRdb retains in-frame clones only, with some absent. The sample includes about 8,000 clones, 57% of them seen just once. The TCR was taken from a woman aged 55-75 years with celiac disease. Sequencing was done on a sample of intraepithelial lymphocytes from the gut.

The CDR3 DNA sequence: TGTGCCAGCAGTGTTAGCTACGAGCAGTACTTC. Translation: CASSVSYEQYF. The rearrangement joins TRBV2 to TRBJ2-7; no clear D gene. Trimming took off 4 bases at V and 3 bases at J, with 4 bases between the two ends. Germline V CDR1 and CDR2: SNHLY, FYNNEI. This CDR3 spans 11 amino acids.